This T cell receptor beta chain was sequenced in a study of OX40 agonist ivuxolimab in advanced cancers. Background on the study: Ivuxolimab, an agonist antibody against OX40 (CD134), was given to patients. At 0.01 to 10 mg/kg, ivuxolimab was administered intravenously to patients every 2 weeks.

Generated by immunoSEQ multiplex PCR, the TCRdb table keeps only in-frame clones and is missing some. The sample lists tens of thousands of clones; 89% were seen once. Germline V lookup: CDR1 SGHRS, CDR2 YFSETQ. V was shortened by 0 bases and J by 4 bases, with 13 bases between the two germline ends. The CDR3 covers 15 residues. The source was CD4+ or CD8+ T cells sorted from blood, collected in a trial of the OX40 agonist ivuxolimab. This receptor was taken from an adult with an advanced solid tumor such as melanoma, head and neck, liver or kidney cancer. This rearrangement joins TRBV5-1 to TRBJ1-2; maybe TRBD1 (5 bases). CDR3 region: CASSLDLGQPYGYTF. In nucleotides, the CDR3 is TGCGCCAGCAGCTTGGATTTGGGGCAGCCCTATGGCTACACCTTC.